This T cell receptor (beta chain) stems from a study of T cell clonality in common variable immunodeficiency. The germline gives CDR1 SGHTA, CDR2 FQGNSA. The CDR3 has 14 amino acids. The V end was cut by 1 base, the J end by 2 bases, with 5 bases between. The sample holds many counts of this clone. The CDR3 end lies 3 residues beyond the end of the read and is filled in from the germline J gene. TCRdb keeps only in-frame clones here, not all; method: immunoSEQ multiplex PCR. The sample was found to contain tens of thousands of clones, and every one recurs. This sequence originates from a person aged 18-70 years in good health. The J gene is TRBJ2-2, the V gene TRBV7-2; D is ambiguous. Sequencing was performed on peripheral blood mononuclear cells. CDR3 in amino acids: CASSLVRNTGELFF. The sequenced part of the CDR3 DNA is TGTGCCAGCAGCTTAGTCAGAAACACCGGGGAG.